This paragraph reports one TCR beta chain. Its antigen is still unknown. Within one base of it there is no much larger clone, and no base qualities were kept. The time point label, read with the paper, signifies: blood 4 weeks post-SBRT, at nephrectomy. The sample's treatment or condition label, decoded: 15 Gy SBRT to primary tumor, nephrectomy 4 weeks later. Samples were obtained from a clinical trial, in which 15 Gy stereotactic body radiation therapy was delivered to primary renal cell carcinomas and nephrectomy was performed 4 weeks later. To track tumor-enriched clonotypes, serial peripheral blood was sampled from radiation-treated patients at baseline and at 2 weeks and 4 weeks after SBRT. Every patient had renal cell carcinoma of clear cell pathology. Genomic DNA for TCR sequencing was prepared using the QIAamp DNA Blood Mini Kit (Qiagen). The analyses included just those samples that passed every quality control check.

Reading from cysteine to phenylalanine, the CDR3 counts 14 amino acids. The entry retains the CDR3 DNA only, 42 bases that are in frame from base 1. CDR1 and CDR2 (SEHNR, FQNEAQ) derive from the germline V gene (reference sequence). V is pared back by 5 bases and J by 7 bases, with 15 bases lying between the germline termini. This sample was included in a study of radiation and T cells in renal cell carcinoma (dated by TCRdb to the early 2020s). As for the study more broadly: TCR beta sequencing covered 50 to 55 samples in total, comprising around 26 tumors and around 27 peripheral blood samples. A total of 4 million to 5 million unique CDR3 nucleotide sequences, encoding 2,500,000 or so unique CDR3 amino acid sequences, were found across all 50 or so samples. The final blood draw took place at 4 weeks after radiation, the same time as nephrectomy. What the work shows at the level of the full study, not this receptor alone: An increase in top tumor clonotypes in blood was observed from baseline to 2 weeks post-radiation, followed by contraction by 4 weeks, which was taken to suggest transient expansion of tumor-resident clones. Blood repertoire dynamics were not followed beyond 4 weeks after treatment. Effects of radiation dose or scheduling on the TCR repertoire could not be addressed with the single-armed trial design. Because pretreatment tumor biopsies were not available, the baseline intratumoral presence of clonotypes could not be determined.

TCR beta libraries were generated from genomic DNA with the immunoSEQ kit, following the manufacturer's recommendations. For library preparation, a first multiplex PCR was performed with proprietary primers, followed by a second PCR in which unique barcodes were added, and bead cleanups were performed after each round. Each sample batch included a kit-provided positive control reaction and a negative control reaction. The final libraries underwent checking on an Agilent 4200 TapeStation D1000 ScreenTape, volumetric pooling, and quantification by qPCR. An Illumina NextSeq500 fitted with a MidOutput 150-cycle cartridge performed the sequencing, running 156 Read1 cycles and 15 Index1 cycles with the kit's custom primers. The pooled library was loaded at 0.75 to 1 pM, and around 18% PhiX control was spiked in. The source study handled its data this way. Vendor-processed data were analyzed in R, and a clonotype was defined as all T cells sharing the same CDR3 nucleotide sequence. For clone abundance analyses, frequencies were normalized to the 10,000 most abundant clones per sample. Public T cell clones, averaging fewer than five per sample, were removed before analysis. Tumor-enriched clonotypes and baseline blood-enriched clonotypes were defined as those with an abundance difference of at least 32-fold between compartments. A beta-binomial differential abundance model was used to identify clonotypes that expanded or contracted between blood time points. The Baroni-Urbani and Buser coefficient was used to measure tumor-blood repertoire similarity, and groups were compared with two-tailed Wilcoxon tests in R. In TCRdb, the immuneACCESS table is reduced to in-frame sequences with V and J assigned. These tables do not hold every clone; where another copy was compared, an unresolved V gene accounts for under half, and the others remain unexplained. V and J calls and clone size are as listed in that table; D and trimming were resolved from the DNA. The sample table holds roughly 100,000 clones, of which roughly 84% were seen once. Around 7.9% of the sample rests with the top ten.

This chain is built from TRBV7-9 and TRBJ2-1, with TRBD2 tentatively as D gene (6 bases match). The origin of this receptor is a man in his 60s with renal cell carcinoma. Sample: blood, taken from a patient whose treatment included radiotherapy and nephrectomy. The CDR3 amino acid sequence is: CASSMTRKLNEQFF. The bases are TGTGCCAGCAGCATGACTAGGAAGTTGAATGAGCAGTTCTTC.